The TCR beta chain under discussion was sequenced for a study of shared clonotypes between healthy human individuals. Regarding the study as a whole: Relative to clonotypes present in all four donors, those not shared had lower generation probabilities. Generally, naive subsets (rather than memory subsets) showed larger estimated richness.

Each donor was a Caucasian adult residing in Nashville, Tennessee. Measured with immunoSEQ multiplex PCR; TCRdb has only the in-frame clones, and not every one. Of approximately 1,500,000 clones listed, approximately 98% are singletons. The sample holds one count of this clone. The antigen remains undetermined. The sample taken for sequencing was naive CD4+ T cells sorted from blood. Subset defined: CD45RA+ positively selected. The receptor was derived from a man aged 25-45 years in good health.

The CDR3 sequence is CASSTPGGHYGYTF. The CDR3 DNA reads TGTGCCAGCAGCACCCCGGGGGGGCATTACGGCTACACCTTC. The rearrangement joins TRBV5-4 to TRBJ1-2; D is possibly TRBD1 (6 bases). V lost 4 bases to trimming and J lost 8 bases, with 18 bases between them. The germline V gene encodes CDR1 SGHNT and CDR2 YYREEE (reference sequence). CDR3 length: 14 residues.